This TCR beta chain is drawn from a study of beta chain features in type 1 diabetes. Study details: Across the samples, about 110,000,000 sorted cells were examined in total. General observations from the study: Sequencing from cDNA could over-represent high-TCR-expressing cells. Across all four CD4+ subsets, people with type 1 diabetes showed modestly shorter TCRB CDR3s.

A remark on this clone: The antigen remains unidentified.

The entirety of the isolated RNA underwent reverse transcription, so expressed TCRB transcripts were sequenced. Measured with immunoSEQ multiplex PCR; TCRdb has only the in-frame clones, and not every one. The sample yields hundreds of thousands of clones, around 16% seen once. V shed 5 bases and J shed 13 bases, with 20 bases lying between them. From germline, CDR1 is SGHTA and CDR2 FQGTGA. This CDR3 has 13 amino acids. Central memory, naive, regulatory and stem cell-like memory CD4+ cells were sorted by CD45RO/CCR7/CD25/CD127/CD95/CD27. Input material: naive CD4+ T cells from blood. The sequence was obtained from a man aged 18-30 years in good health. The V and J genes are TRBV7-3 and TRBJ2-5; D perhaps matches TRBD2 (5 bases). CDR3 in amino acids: CASSPLTPSGLYF. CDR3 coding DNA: TGTGCCAGCAGCCCCCTGACTCCCAGCGGTCTGTACTTC.